This T cell receptor beta chain was retrieved from a study of blood T cells in healthy people across ages. Whole-study findings and limits: TCR beta diversity tracked closely with naive T cell percentage. Comparison with aged donors showed that long-lived donors had more naive CD4+ cells and higher diversity.

In the case of this clonotype: The target antigen is unknown.

This CDR3 is built from 16 residues. Trimming at V came to 1 base and at J to 3 bases, leaving 4 bases not matched to a gene. Germline CDR1 reads KGHSH; CDR2 reads LQKENI. The people who gave samples were healthy Caucasians from Russia, aged 6 to 90. A second PCR, run for roughly 7 to 11 cycles, used a sample-barcoded 5' primer plus a J-beta primer mix. In TCRdb, the 5' RACE reads were re-called with MiXCR into one record per CDR3 protein. The table records some 710,000 distinct CDR3 sequences, about 42% of them present only once. The sample was blood. The clonotype originates from a man aged 80 or over in good health. The chain recombines TRBV18 with TRBJ2-2, with TRBD2 matching 8 bases. The CDR3 nucleotides read TGTGCCAGCTCACCACGCTCGGGAGGGGACACCGGGGAGCTGTTTTTT. Protein sequence: CASSPRSGGDTGELFF.